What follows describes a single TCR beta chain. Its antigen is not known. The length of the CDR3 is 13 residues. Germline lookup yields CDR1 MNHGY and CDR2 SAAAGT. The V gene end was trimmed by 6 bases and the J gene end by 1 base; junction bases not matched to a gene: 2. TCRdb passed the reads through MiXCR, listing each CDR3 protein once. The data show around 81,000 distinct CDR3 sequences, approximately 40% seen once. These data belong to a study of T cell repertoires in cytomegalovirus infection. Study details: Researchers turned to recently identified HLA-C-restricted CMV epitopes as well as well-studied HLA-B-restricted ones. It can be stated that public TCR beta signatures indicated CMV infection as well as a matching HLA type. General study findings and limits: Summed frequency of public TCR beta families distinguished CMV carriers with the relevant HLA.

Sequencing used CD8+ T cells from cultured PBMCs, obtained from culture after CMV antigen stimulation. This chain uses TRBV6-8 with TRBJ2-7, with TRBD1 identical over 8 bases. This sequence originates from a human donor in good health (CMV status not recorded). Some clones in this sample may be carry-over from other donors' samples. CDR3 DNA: TGTGCCAGCAGCTGGGACAGGTCCTACGAGCAGTACTTC. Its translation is CASSWDRSYEQYF.